The 10 T cell receptor beta chains listed next were all sequenced from one sample in a study of T-cell reconstitution after alpha-beta-depleted transplantation in children. The authors prepared the TCRbeta library with unique molecular identifiers. TCRdb recomputed calls from the PCR reads with MiXCR, one row per CDR3 protein. The table records fewer than 550,000 distinct CDR3 sequences, roughly 16% of them present only once. Here the sequenced sample was PBMCs, mostly from graft donor cells, taken 360 days after TCRalphabeta/CD19-depleted stem cell transplant. All receptors come from a boy in the first two years of life who had a stem cell transplant for Wiskott-Aldrich syndrome, so the T cells may come from the graft donor.

The chain couples TRBV12-3 or TRBV12-4 to TRBJ1-2; D gene unclear. V was clipped by 1 base and J by 4 bases, with 10 bases between them. The CDR3 has 14 residues. The CDR3: CASSLGIGPYGYTF. CDR3 sequence (DNA): TGTGCCAGCAGTTTAGGGATAGGTCCCTATGGCTACACCTTC.

This clonotype was picked up many times. The V call is TRBV5-1, the J call TRBJ2-5; D not resolved. The germline V gene encodes CDR1 SGHRS and CDR2 YFSETQ. CDR3 length: 15 residues. Trimming cost V 0 bases and J 5 bases, with 14 bases left between them. CDR3 residues: CASSLGRMELETQYF. As DNA, the CDR3 is TGCGCCAGCAGCTTGGGGCGAATGGAATTGGAGACCCAGTACTTC.

This clonotype has more than one count but fewer than ten. The J gene is TRBJ2-3, the V gene TRBV20-1, with D perhaps assigned TRBD1 or TRBD2 (5 bases each). V shed 1 base and J shed 1 base, with 18 bases lying between them. This CDR3 is built from 17 residues. Germline V CDR1 and CDR2: DFQATT, SNEGSKA (reference sequence). The CDR3 here is CSARVPYRGRGTDTQYF. The CDR3 nucleotides are TGCAGTGCTAGAGTCCCCTACCGGGGCAGGGGCACAGATACGCAGTATTTT.

This clonotype was seen only a few times. The chain employs TRBV28 and TRBJ2-1, with 12 nucleotides matching TRBD2. Germline values: CDR1 MDHEN, CDR2 SYDVKM. The CDR3 loop spans 16 amino acids. The V and J ends lost 4 bases and 4 bases, in that order; junction bases with no gene match: 5. CDR3 sequence (DNA): TGTGCCAGCAGTTCACTAGCGGGAGGAGCATACAATGAGCAGTTCTTC. It translates to CASSSLAGGAYNEQFF.

The table lists this clonotype with a few counts. The rearrangement uses TRBV7-2 and TRBJ2-5; D ambiguous. Per germline, CDR1 SGHTA and CDR2 FQGNSA. Trimming stripped 0 bases from V and 1 base from J, with 12 bases between. CDR3 length equals 16 residues. CDR3 sequence reads: CASSLAPTEFQETQYF. As DNA, the CDR3 is TGTGCCAGCAGCTTAGCCCCTACAGAGTTCCAAGAGACCCAGTACTTC.

The V call is TRBV10-1, the J call TRBJ2-7, with 9 bases identical to TRBD2. This CDR3 is built from 16 residues. Germline V gene sequence: CDR1 WNHNN, CDR2 SYGVQD (reference sequence). The V segment lost 0 bases and the J segment 3 bases; nucleotides outside the gene matches: 6. The CDR3: CASSESKGSGGYEQYF. CDR3 DNA sequence: TGCGCCAGCAGTGAGTCGAAGGGTAGCGGGGGCTACGAGCAGTACTTC.

This clonotype was recorded a few times. The V gene is TRBV11-2, the J gene TRBJ2-1; the match to TRBD2 covers 8 bases. The CDR3 loop spans 17 amino acids. The V segment lost 5 bases and the J segment 3 bases; nucleotides outside the gene matches: 12. The germline CDR1 and CDR2 sequences are SGHAT and FQNNGV. The CDR3 here is CASSLSPGGGDYNEQFF. For the CDR3, the DNA is TGTGCCAGCAGCCTATCCCCCGGGGGGGGAGACTACAATGAGCAGTTCTTC.

The table lists this clonotype with a few counts. The chain employs TRBV6-5 and TRBJ2-1, with TRBD2 identical over 9 bases. The CDR3 runs to 14 residues. Germline V gene lookup returns CDR1 MNHEY and CDR2 SVGAGI. Unmatched junction bases numbered 4, after V lost 2 bases and J lost 8 bases. The DNA of the CDR3 is TGTGCCAGCAGTTACGGACTAGCGTGGGATGAGCAGTTCTTC. It yields the protein CASSYGLAWDEQFF.

This clonotype was observed a handful of times. The CDR3 protein is CASSDESGDTQYF. The DNA of the CDR3 is TGTGCCAGCAGTGACGAGTCGGGAGATACGCAGTATTTT. The V gene is TRBV2, the J gene TRBJ2-3; D is unclear. Germline CDR1 SNHLY, CDR2 FYNNEI. The CDR3 runs to 13 residues. V lost 3 bases, J lost 5 bases, and 9 bases lay in between.

The chain joins TRBV12-3 or TRBV12-4 to TRBJ1-2, with D possibly being TRBD1 (6 bases). V lost 2 bases and J 8 bases, leaving 12 bases between the germline ends. The CDR3 consists of 13 residues. The DNA for the CDR3 is TGTGCCAGCAGTTTAACAGGGATTGAGGGCTACACCTTC. This translates into CASSLTGIEGYTF.